This T cell receptor (beta chain) was observed in a study of T cell repertoires in cytomegalovirus infection. At the level of the study: Recently identified HLA-C-restricted CMV epitopes were among the peptides used. From public TCR beta signatures came an indication of both CMV infection and matching HLA type. Study results and limitations: Carriage of CMV together with the relevant HLA was identifiable through cumulative public TCR beta family frequency. Dominating the ex vivo response were HLA-C-restricted CMV-specific TCR beta clonotypes.

This clonotype has just a few counts. What it binds is not known. The CDR3 has 16 residues. Germline values: CDR1 ENHRY, CDR2 SYGVKD. Trimming left V 2 bases short and J 0 bases short, with 11 bases between. TCRdb fed the reads into MiXCR, producing one record per CDR3 protein. The sample contains about 500,000 distinct CDR3 sequences, about 33% of which appear only once. This rearrangement joins TRBV10-3 to TRBJ2-1; TRBD2 is a possible D gene (6 bases). This TCR was recovered from a human donor in good health (CMV status not recorded). Some clones in this sample may be carry-over from other donors' samples. This sample comprised cultured PBMCs, obtained from culture after CMV antigen stimulation. This CDR3 reads CAISELSGSSYNEQFF. The CDR3 DNA follows: TGTGCCATCAGTGAGCTATCCGGGAGCTCCTACAATGAGCAGTTCTTC.